This TCR beta chain was recovered during a study of blood T cell repertoires in COVID-19. Clones were sequenced by immunoSEQ multiplex PCR, and TCRdb holds only the in-frame ones, with some missing. Of under 200,000 clones detected, approximately 80% appear once; the ten largest clones hold 4% to 6.5%. This clone was seen a single time. Germline V gene lookup returns CDR1 SGHRS and CDR2 YFSETQ. There are 15 residues in the CDR3. V was clipped by 4 bases and J by 0 bases, with 12 bases between them. Specimen: PBMCs or T cells enriched from blood (not recorded which). The clonotype was recovered from a woman aged 60 to 75 with acute COVID-19. V usage is TRBV5-1 and J usage is TRBJ2-3, with D possibly TRBD1 on 5 matching bases. This chain's CDR3 is CASSLRQTSTDTQYF. The DNA of the CDR3 is TGCGCCAGCAGCCTCCGACAGACTAGCACAGATACGCAGTATTTT.